This T cell receptor beta chain was sequenced in a study of cytomegalovirus exposure and HLA in healthy donors. Clones were read by immunoSEQ multiplex PCR, and TCRdb kept only the in-frame ones, dropping some. The profile shows around 200,000 clones, 80% to 85% of them singletons. The CDR3 is made up of 14 amino acids. Germline CDR1 SGHRS, CDR2 YFSETQ. J was trimmed by 5 bases and V by 4 bases; bases with no gene match: 4. This TCR derives from a woman between 18 and 30 years old in good health and CMV-seropositive. This chain connects TRBV5-1 to TRBJ2-5; 11 bases match TRBD2. The sample was PBMCs. The DNA for the CDR3 is TGCGCCAGCAGCGACTCTAGCGGGGGGGAGACCCAGTACTTC. Its translation: CASSDSSGGETQYF.